The rows below give T cell receptor beta chains drawn from one sample of a study of shared clonotypes between healthy human individuals. Sequencing was performed with immunoSEQ multiplex PCR; in TCRdb, only in-frame clones are kept and a portion is missing. The profile covers 2.5 million or so clones, with roughly nine tenths appearing a single time and around 0.14% taken by the ten largest. Sequencing input: naive CD4+ T cells sorted from blood. The receptors here all came from a man younger than 30 in good health. CDR3s include the opening cysteine and the closing phenylalanine or tryptophan. A D gene is named only where the DNA matches it firmly. Not all rows give a size; the values are once, few, many and, for expanded clones, a class.

d_call,v_call,clone_size,j_call,cdr3_aa,cdr3_nt
.,TRBV6-5,.,TRBJ2-5,CASSRGGSETQYF,TGTGCCAGCAGCCGAGGGGGATCAGAGACCCAGTACTTC
.,TRBV11-3,.,TRBJ2-2,CASSHRDSGTGELFF,TGTGCCAGCAGCCACCGGGACAGCGGGACCGGGGAGCTGTTTTTT
.,TRBV19,.,TRBJ2-2,CASSGHANTGELFF,TGTGCCAGTAGTGGTCATGCGAACACCGGGGAGCTGTTTTTT
.,TRBV6-4,.,TRBJ1-2,CASSEEGGTNYGYTF,TGTGCCAGCAGTGAGGAGGGGGGAACTAACTATGGCTACACCTTC
TRBD1,TRBV10-3,.,TRBJ1-4,CAISESDRVDEKLFF,TGTGCCATCAGTGAGTCAGACAGGGTAGATGAAAAACTGTTTTTT
.,TRBV10-3,.,TRBJ1-5,CAISGGAGNQPQHF,TGTGCCATCAGCGGGGGCGCGGGCAATCAGCCCCAGCATTTT
.,TRBV2,once,TRBJ2-5,CASSGGAGETQYF,TGTGCCAGCAGTGGGGGGGCCGGCGAGACCCAGTACTTC
TRBD2,TRBV7-9,.,TRBJ2-1,CASSLAEGLAGFAFF,TGTGCCAGCAGCTTAGCAGAGGGCCTAGCGGGGTTTGCGTTCTTC
.,TRBV5-4,.,TRBJ2-1,CASSPGRFNEQFF,TGTGCCAGCAGCCCGGGCCGATTCAATGAGCAGTTCTTC
TRBD1,TRBV18,.,TRBJ2-7,CASSLPGQPYEQYF,TGTGCCAGCTCACTTCCGGGACAGCCTTACGAGCAGTACTTC
.,TRBV10-3,.,TRBJ2-7,CAISVTTWAEQYF,TGTGCCATCAGTGTTACGACTTGGGCCGAGCAGTACTTC
TRBD1,TRBV7-9,.,TRBJ1-5,CASSDDGQGAGQPQHF,TGTGCCAGCAGCGATGATGGACAGGGGGCAGGTCAGCCCCAGCATTTT
.,TRBV19,.,TRBJ2-2,CASSMGGPGELFF,TGTGCCAGTAGTATGGGAGGTCCCGGGGAGCTGTTTTTT
TRBD1,TRBV30,.,TRBJ1-4,CAWSVGQAGEKLFF,TGTGCCTGGAGTGTAGGACAGGCGGGGGAAAAACTGTTTTTT
.,TRBV18,.,TRBJ1-2,CASSPSGENYGYTF,TGTGCCAGCTCACCATCTGGGGAAAACTATGGCTACACCTTC
TRBD2,TRBV6-1,once,TRBJ2-2,CASSEKLAGAGELFF,TGTGCCAGCAGCGAAAAACTAGCGGGGGCCGGGGAGCTGTTTTTT
TRBD2,TRBV10-3,.,TRBJ2-2,CAIMGEGRSGELFF,TGTGCCATCATGGGGGAGGGTCGGTCCGGGGAGCTGTTTTTT
.,TRBV5-6,.,TRBJ2-2,CASSLIGSVAPGELFF,TGTGCCAGCAGCTTAATCGGATCGGTGGCCCCCGGGGAGCTGTTTTTT
TRBD1,TRBV9,.,TRBJ1-2,CASSVTGGAGGYTF,TGTGCCAGCAGCGTGACAGGGGGCGCCGGAGGCTACACCTTC
TRBD2,TRBV6-1,.,TRBJ2-2,CASSEMGAGAFVGELFF,TGTGCCAGCAGTGAAATGGGAGCGGGGGCGTTCGTCGGGGAGCTGTTTTTT
.,TRBV18,.,TRBJ1-5,CASSPPGPLHNQPQHF,TGTGCCAGCTCCCCCCCCGGGCCGCTGCACAATCAGCCCCAGCATTTT
.,TRBV30,few,TRBJ1-1,CAWSQFVKTSTEAFF,TGTGCCTGGAGTCAGTTCGTGAAGACGAGCACTGAAGCTTTCTTT
TRBD2,TRBV2,.,TRBJ2-7,CASKKRGAPYEQYF,TGTGCCAGCAAGAAGCGGGGGGCTCCCTACGAGCAGTACTTC
TRBD1,TRBV10-3,.,TRBJ2-3,CAIKTGTTDTQYF,TGTGCCATAAAGACAGGGACCACAGATACGCAGTATTTT
.,TRBV2,.,TRBJ1-6,CARGPVDSPLHF,TGTGCCAGGGGCCCAGTCGATTCACCCCTCCACTTT
TRBD2,TRBV27,.,TRBJ2-7,CASSAPGGGSYEQYF,TGTGCCAGCAGTGCCCCCGGGGGGGGGAGCTACGAGCAGTACTTC
.,TRBV18,.,TRBJ1-3,CASSPLAGWPLFGNTIYF,TGTGCCAGCTCACCACTTGCAGGGTGGCCCCTCTTTGGAAACACCATATATTTT
.,TRBV11-2,.,TRBJ2-7,CASSPTGFEQYF,TGTGCCAGCAGCCCAACAGGGTTCGAGCAGTACTTC
TRBD1,TRBV23-1,.,TRBJ1-1,CASSLGTGLNTEAFF,TGCGCCAGCAGTCTGGGGACAGGGTTGAACACTGAAGCTTTCTTT
TRBD1,TRBV14,.,TRBJ2-7,CASSHGQGGSYEQYF,TGTGCCAGCAGCCACGGACAGGGGGGCTCCTACGAGCAGTACTTC
.,TRBV20-1,.,TRBJ1-6,CSARTGSPLHF,TGCAGTGCTAGGACGGGGTCACCCCTCCACTTT
.,TRBV28,.,TRBJ2-3,CALQRGGTDTQYF,TGTGCTCTCCAAAGGGGCGGAACAGATACGCAGTATTTT
.,TRBV5-1,.,TRBJ2-5,CASSLGAGETQYF,TGCGCCAGCAGCTTGGGGGCAGGGGAGACCCAGTACTTC
.,TRBV5-4,once,TRBJ1-2,CASSPGGVPYGYTF,TGTGCCAGCAGCCCCGGGGGGGTGCCCTATGGCTACACCTTC
.,TRBV9,.,TRBJ2-5,CASSVATGGGETQYF,TGTGCCAGCAGCGTAGCTACAGGAGGGGGGGAGACCCAGTACTTC
.,TRBV29-1,.,TRBJ2-3,CSVPQGSTDTQYF,TGCAGCGTTCCCCAGGGAAGCACAGATACGCAGTATTTT
TRBD1,TRBV7-2,.,TRBJ2-7,CASSLETGQGYEQYF,TGTGCCAGCAGCTTAGAAACTGGACAGGGGTACGAGCAGTACTTC
TRBD2,TRBV6-5,.,TRBJ2-3,CASSRSGGEDTQYF,TGTGCCAGCAGTCGTAGCGGGGGGGAGGATACGCAGTATTTT
.,TRBV10-1,few,TRBJ2-1,CASSESRLQGQFF,TGCGCCAGCAGTGAGTCGAGGTTACAGGGGCAGTTCTTC
.,TRBV7-2,.,TRBJ2-2,CASSLQAWGGELFF,TGTGCCAGCAGCTTACAGGCTTGGGGCGGGGAGCTGTTTTTT
.,TRBV19,.,TRBJ2-4,CASSEGSLAKNIQYF,TGTGCCAGTAGTGAAGGTTCACTAGCCAAAAACATTCAGTACTTC
TRBD1,TRBV28,.,TRBJ1-4,CASRFDRAGSEKLFF,TGTGCCAGCAGGTTTGACAGGGCGGGGAGTGAAAAACTGTTTTTT
.,TRBV28,.,TRBJ1-4,CASSLWGNNEKLFF,TGTGCCAGCAGTTTATGGGGGAATAATGAAAAACTGTTTTTT
.,TRBV7-3,few,TRBJ1-4,CASPSPEKLFF,TGTGCCAGCCCCTCTCCTGAAAAACTGTTTTTT
TRBD1,TRBV18,.,TRBJ2-2,CASSPGTGYTGELFF,TGTGCCAGCTCACCTGGGACAGGGTACACCGGGGAGCTGTTTTTT